Described below is a single TCR beta chain sequence and its context. The germline gives CDR1 MGHRA, CDR2 YSYEKL. V shed 5 bases, J shed 0 bases, and the junction held 9 bases outside the gene matches. The CDR3 contains 18 residues. The data were obtained in a study of control samples from healthy donors and cancer patients. The repertoire was sequenced with immunoSEQ multiplex PCR; TCRdb's copy has only in-frame clones and lacks some. The profile shows 90,000 to 100,000 clones, 82% of them singletons. The chain has TRBV4-1 and TRBJ2-6, with 8 bases fitting TRBD1. The receptor was derived from a man aged 60 to 75 in good health. The sample consisted of blood. CDR3 sequence: CASSKGGQASSGANVLTF. The CDR3 nucleotides are TGCGCCAGCAGCAAAGGGGGACAGGCTTCCTCTGGGGCCAACGTCCTGACTTTC.